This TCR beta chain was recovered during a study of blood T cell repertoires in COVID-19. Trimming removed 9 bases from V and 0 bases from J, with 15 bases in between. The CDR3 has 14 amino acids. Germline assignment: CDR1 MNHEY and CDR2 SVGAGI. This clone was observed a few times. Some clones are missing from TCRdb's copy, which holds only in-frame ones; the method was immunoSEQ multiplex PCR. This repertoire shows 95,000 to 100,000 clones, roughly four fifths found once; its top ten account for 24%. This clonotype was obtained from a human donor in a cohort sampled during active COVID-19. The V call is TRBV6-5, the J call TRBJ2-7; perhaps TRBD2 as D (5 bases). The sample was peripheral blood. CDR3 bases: TGTGCCAGTGCCCGGACTCCCACCTCCTACGAGCAGTACTTC. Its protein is CASARTPTSYEQYF.